These 5 T cell receptor beta chains were sequenced from one sample in a study of blood T cell repertoires in COVID-19. Produced via immunoSEQ multiplex PCR; TCRdb's table is partial and in-frame only. The sample has over 200,000 clones, more than 85% seen once. Source material: PBMCs or T cells enriched from blood (not recorded which). The receptor source for this set is a man between 40 and 49 years old who had recovered from COVID-19.

This clone is a singleton in its sample. The J gene is TRBJ2-3, the V gene TRBV29-1, with TRBD1 identical over 11 bases. This CDR3 contains 15 residues. V was clipped by 6 bases and J by 3 bases; unmatched bases: 8. Germline CDR1 SQVTM, CDR2 ANQGSEA. Written as DNA, the CDR3 is TGCAGCGTGGCCGGAGGACAGGGGGCGACAGATACGCAGTATTTT. Protein sequence: CSVAGGQGATDTQYF.

V usage is TRBV4-2 and J usage is TRBJ1-1; 12 bases map to TRBD1. Germline V CDR1 and CDR2: LGHNA, YNFKEQ. With V trimmed by 1 base and J by 6 bases, 3 bases remained unmatched. This CDR3 contains 15 residues. CDR3 DNA sequence: TGTGCCAGCAGCCAAGGGGACAGGGGGCGAGCTGAAGCTTTCTTT. Translating it yields CASSQGDRGRAEAFF.

V gene TRBV3-1 (or the pseudogene TRBV3-2) combines with J gene TRBJ2-5; TRBD2 aligns across 7 bases. J was trimmed by 5 bases and V by 1 base; bases with no gene match: 10. CDR1 LGHDT and CDR2 YNNKEL come from the germline V gene (reference sequence). The CDR3 consists of 16 residues. The CDR3 DNA reads as TGTGCCAGCAGCCAAGGACAAGGGAGGGGTCGGGAGACCCAGTACTTC. Protein sequence: CASSQGQGRGRETQYF.

The CDR3 here is CASSVVSGNLETQYF. The CDR3 bases are TGTGCCAGCAGCGTAGTGTCCGGGAATTTAGAGACCCAGTACTTC. V and J are TRBV9 and TRBJ2-5, with D possibly being TRBD2 (5 bases). V lost 0 bases and J lost 4, with 13 bases in between. CDR1 SGDLS and CDR2 YYNGEE come from the germline V gene. The CDR3 has 15 residues. Drawing the rest from reference TRBV9 and TRBJ2-5, the complete variable domain is DSGVTQTPKHLITATGQRVTLRCSPRSGDLSVYWYQQSLDQGLQFLIQYYNGEERAKGNILERFSAQQFPDLHSELNLSSLELGDSALYFCASSVVSGNLETQYFGPGTRLLVL.

The gene calls are TRBV19 and TRBJ2-2; TRBD1 is a possible D gene (5 bases). Germline CDR1 LNHDA, CDR2 SQIVND (reference sequence). V was pared by 3 bases and J by 4 bases, with 12 bases between. The CDR3 consists of 15 residues. The CDR3 region has the DNA TGTGCCAGTAGTATTGGGAATAGGGGCACCGGGGAGCTGTTTTTT. It is translated as CASSIGNRGTGELFF.